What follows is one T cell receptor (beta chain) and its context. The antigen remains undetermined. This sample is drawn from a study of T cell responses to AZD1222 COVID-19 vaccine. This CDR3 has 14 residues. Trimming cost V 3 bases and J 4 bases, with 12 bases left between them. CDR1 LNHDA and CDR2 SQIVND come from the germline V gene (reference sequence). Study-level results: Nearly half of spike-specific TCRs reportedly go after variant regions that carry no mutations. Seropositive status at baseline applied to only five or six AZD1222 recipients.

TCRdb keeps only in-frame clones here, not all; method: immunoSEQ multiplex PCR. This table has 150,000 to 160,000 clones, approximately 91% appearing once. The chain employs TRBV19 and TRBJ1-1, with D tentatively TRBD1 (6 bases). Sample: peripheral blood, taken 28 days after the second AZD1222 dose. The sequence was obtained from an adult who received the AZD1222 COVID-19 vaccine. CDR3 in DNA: TGTGCCAGTAGTATCATGGGGGCCGCCACTGAAGCTTTCTTT. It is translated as CASSIMGAATEAFF.